This TCR beta chain was documented in a study of blood T cell repertoires in COVID-19 (TCRdb year 2020). About the study as a whole: Samples from collaborators originated in the United States, Italy and Spain and spanned both the acute and convalescent phases of COVID-19. Deeply sampled blood TCRbeta repertoires from subjects exposed to, actively infected with, or recovered from COVID-19 were included in the dataset. The repertoires were released in a freely available public database meant as a resource for research on the immune response to SARS-CoV-2. Samples were obtained from the ongoing ImmuneRACE study (first 160 participants) and from over 1,000 subjects provided by 6 global collaborators. The material from the prospective study consisted of cDNA or gDNA derived from T cells, B-cell-depleted T cells, or PBMCs. Sample metadata almost always included a de-identified subject ID, COVID-19 status, age in years and sex. HLA class I and class II types, where available, came from metadata supplied by the sample provider rather than from assay-based typing. Findings and caveats that apply to the study as a whole: How much clinical and demographic metadata was included differed by source and by participant, and the metadata was provided uncurated.

TCRbeta CDR3 regions were amplified from genomic DNA using the immunoSEQ Assay, a bias-controlled multiplex PCR. Turning to the authors' computational methods: The number of nucleated cells in each sample was estimated by amplification of reference gene primers within the assay. To quantify the absolute abundance of each unique TCRbeta CDR3 rearrangement, sequence reads were collapsed and filtered. Productive Simpson clonality was computed per sample as the square root of Simpson's diversity index over productive rearrangements. What TCRdb holds here is the immuneACCESS table cut down to in-frame rearrangements. Part of the clones is not present; checked against another copy, under half of the missing clones reflect an unresolved V gene, and the others are unexplained. V and J calls and clone size are given by that table; D and trimming were obtained from the DNA. This sample has some 350,000 clones in its table, and roughly 86% of those were observed once. The ten largest clones represent 2.5% to 3.5% of the sample.

Whole blood was collected in K2EDTA tubes by collaborating institutions according to the institutions' own protocols. For TCRbeta analysis, collaborators shipped samples in one of three forms: frozen whole blood, isolated PBMCs, or DNA extracted from either of those sample types. Taken from the germline V gene (reference sequence), the CDR1 and CDR2 loops are GTSNPN and SVGIG. Trimming costs V 4 bases and J 4 bases, and their ends lie 16 bases apart. The CDR3 sequence holds 15 residues, the cysteine and phenylalanine included. Just the 45-base CDR3 DNA is kept, in frame starting at base 1. About this clone itself: This receptor's antigen is unknown. Qualities for individual bases were not recorded, and no much larger clone is one base off.

The chain links TRBV30 with TRBJ2-2, with a weak D call of TRBD2 (5 bases match). The receptor's source is a human donor in a cohort sampled during active COVID-19. Specimen: peripheral blood. CDR3 protein: CAWTLLNGVTGELFF. In nucleotide form, the sequence is TGTGCCTGGACCCTCTTGAACGGGGTCACCGGGGAGCTGTTTTTT.